A single sample gave rise to the 10 T cell receptor beta chains below, sequenced in a study of T cell responses to AZD1222 COVID-19 vaccine. Some clones are missing from TCRdb's copy, which holds only in-frame ones; the method was immunoSEQ multiplex PCR. This table has 150,000 to 200,000 clones, around 92% appearing once. The sample here was peripheral blood, taken on day 0 of AZD1222 vaccination. These TCRs come from an adult in good health.

This chain connects TRBV9 to TRBJ2-5, with a weak D call TRBD2 (6 bases). The germline V gene encodes CDR1 SGDLS and CDR2 YYNGEE. The CDR3 covers 16 residues. V was shortened by 1 base and J by 1 base, with 14 bases between the two germline ends. The CDR3 region has the DNA TGTGCCAGCAGCGTATCCGGGGGAGCGGGCCAAGAGACCCAGTACTTC. It is translated as CASSVSGGAGQETQYF.

The chain uses TRBV12-5 and TRBJ2-1; 10 nucleotides match TRBD1. Looked up from germline, CDR1 is LGHNT and CDR2 is FRNRAP. Trimming removed 6 bases from V and 6 bases from J; junction bases left unmatched: 5. CDR3 length: 14 residues. CDR3 protein: CASGFGQGGNEQFF. CDR3 DNA: TGTGCTAGTGGCTTCGGACAGGGGGGCAATGAGCAGTTCTTC.

This clone was seen a single time. The gene calls are TRBV4-1 and TRBJ1-5, with unresolved D. The CDR3 extends over 14 amino acids. Per germline, CDR1 MGHRA and CDR2 YSYEKL. V was clipped by 1 base and J by 7 bases, with 11 bases between them. The CDR3 nucleotides are TGCGCCAGCAGCCAAGTTATACTTGCCCAGCCCCAGCATTTT. Translated: CASSQVILAQPQHF.

The V call is TRBV7-8, the J call TRBJ1-5; D call uncertain. Germline CDR1 reads SGHVS; CDR2 reads FQNEAQ. CDR3 size: 14 residues. The V gene lost 5 bases and the J gene lost 3 bases, with 11 bases spanning the gap. CDR3: CASSPGRVNQPQHF. In DNA form, the CDR3 reads TGTGCCAGCAGCCCCGGAAGGGTCAATCAGCCCCAGCATTTT.

The rearrangement uses TRBV19 and TRBJ1-5, with D tentatively TRBD1 (6 bases). Germline V gene data show CDR1 as LNHDA and CDR2 as SQIVND (reference sequence). The CDR3 totals 17 residues. Between the trimmed V and J ends, which lost 4 bases and 2 bases, there was a span of 18 bases. CDR3 sequence reads: CASSTDHWGAGNQPQHF. CDR3 nucleotides: TGTGCCAGTAGTACTGACCATTGGGGGGCAGGCAATCAGCCCCAGCATTTT.

V and J are TRBV19 and TRBJ1-2; possibly TRBD1 for D (6 bases). This CDR3 is built from 16 residues. From germline, CDR1 is LNHDA and CDR2 SQIVND (reference sequence). Trimming left V 6 bases short and J 7 bases short, with 24 bases between. The CDR3 loop is CASRDPPMTGGRGYTF. CDR3 sequence (DNA): TGTGCCAGTAGGGACCCTCCGATGACAGGTGGACGTGGCTACACCTTC.

The V gene is TRBV2, the J gene TRBJ2-2, with D tentatively TRBD1 (5 bases). The CDR3 loop spans 13 amino acids. Germline values: CDR1 SNHLY, CDR2 FYNNEI. Trimming left V 3 bases short and J 7 bases short, with 9 bases between. CDR3 residues: CASSDRASGELFF. CDR3 bases: TGTGCCAGCAGTGACAGGGCCAGCGGGGAGCTGTTTTTT.

V and J are TRBV4-3 and TRBJ2-2; the D gene is possibly TRBD2 (6 bases). The CDR3 has 16 amino acids. The V end lost 2 bases, the J end lost 0 bases, and 10 bases lay between the germline ends. Germline values: CDR1 LGHNA, CDR2 YSLEER. CDR3 protein: CASSQRAGTNTGELFF. The CDR3 bases are TGCGCCAGCAGCCAAAGGGCGGGGACGAACACCGGGGAGCTGTTTTTT.

This chain uses TRBV5-4 with TRBJ1-2, with TRBD1 matching over 9 bases. V lost 5 bases to trimming and J lost 4 bases; unmatched junction nucleotides: 9. Germline V lookup: CDR1 SGHNT, CDR2 YYREEE (reference sequence). This CDR3 is built from 15 residues. CDR3 in DNA: TGTGCCAGCAGGCCCGGACAGGGGAGTCGCTATGGCTACACCTTC. Its protein product is CASRPGQGSRYGYTF.

V usage is TRBV18 and J usage is TRBJ1-1, with a tentative D call TRBD1 (6 bases). CDR1 is KGHSH and CDR2 is LQKENI in the germline V gene. The CDR3 is made up of 17 amino acids. The ends were cut back, 2 bases at V and 1 base at J, with 17 bases in the middle. The CDR3 bases are TGTGCCAGCTCACCATCTTTACCAGGGGTTTGGAACACTGAAGCTTTCTTT. Translated: CASSPSLPGVWNTEAFF.